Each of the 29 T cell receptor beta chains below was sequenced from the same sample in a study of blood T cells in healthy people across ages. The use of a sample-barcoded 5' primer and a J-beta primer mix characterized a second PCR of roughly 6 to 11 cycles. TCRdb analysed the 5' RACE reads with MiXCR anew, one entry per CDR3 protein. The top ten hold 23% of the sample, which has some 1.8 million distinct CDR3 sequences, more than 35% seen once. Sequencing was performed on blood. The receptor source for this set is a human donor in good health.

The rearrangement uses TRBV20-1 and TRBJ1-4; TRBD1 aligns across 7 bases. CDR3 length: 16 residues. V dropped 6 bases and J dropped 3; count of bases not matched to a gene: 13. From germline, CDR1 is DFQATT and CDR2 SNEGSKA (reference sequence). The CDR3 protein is CSAKDRRKFSNEKLFF. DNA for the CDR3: TGCAGTGCAAAGGACAGGAGGAAGTTTTCTAATGAAAAACTGTTTTTT.

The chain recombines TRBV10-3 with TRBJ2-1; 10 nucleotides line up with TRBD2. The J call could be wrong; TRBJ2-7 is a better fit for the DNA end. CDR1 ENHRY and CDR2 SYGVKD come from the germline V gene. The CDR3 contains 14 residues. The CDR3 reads CAINSGGAYNEQYF. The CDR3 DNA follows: TGTGCCATCAACAGCGGGGGGGCCTACAATGAGCAGTACTTC.

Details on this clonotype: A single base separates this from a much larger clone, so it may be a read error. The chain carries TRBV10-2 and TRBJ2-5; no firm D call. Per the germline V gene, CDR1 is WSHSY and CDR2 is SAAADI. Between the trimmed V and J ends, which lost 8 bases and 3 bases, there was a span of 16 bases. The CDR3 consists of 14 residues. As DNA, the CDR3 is TGCGCCAGCGGGGATTTGTCGACCAAAGAGACCCAGTACTTC. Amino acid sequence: CASGDLSTKETQYF.

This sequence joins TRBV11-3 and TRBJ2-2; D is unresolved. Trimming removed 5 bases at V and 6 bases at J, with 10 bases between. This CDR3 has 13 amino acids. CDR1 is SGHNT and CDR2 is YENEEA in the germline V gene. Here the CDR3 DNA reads TGTGCCAGCAGCCCTATACTCGCCGGGGAGCTGTTTTTT. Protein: CASSPILAGELFF.

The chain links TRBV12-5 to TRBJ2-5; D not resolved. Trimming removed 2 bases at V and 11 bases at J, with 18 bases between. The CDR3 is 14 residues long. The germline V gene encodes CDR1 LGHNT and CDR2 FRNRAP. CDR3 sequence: CASGLSPDVNEQYF. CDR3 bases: TGTGCTAGTGGTTTGTCCCCAGATGTCAATGAGCAGTACTTC.

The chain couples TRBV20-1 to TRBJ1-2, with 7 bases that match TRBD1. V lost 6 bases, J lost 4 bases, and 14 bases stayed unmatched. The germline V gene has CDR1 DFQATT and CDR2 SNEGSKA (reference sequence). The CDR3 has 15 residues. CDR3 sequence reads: CSAIKGTAPSYGYTF. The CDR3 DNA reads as TGCAGTGCCATAAAGGGGACAGCTCCTTCCTATGGCTACACCTTC.

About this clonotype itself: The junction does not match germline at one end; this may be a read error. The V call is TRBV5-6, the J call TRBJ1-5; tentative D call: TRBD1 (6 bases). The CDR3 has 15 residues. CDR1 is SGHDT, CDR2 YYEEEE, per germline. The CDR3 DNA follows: TGTGCCAGCAACTTGTACAGGGAAAGCAATCAGCCCCAGCATTTT. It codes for CASNLYRESNQPQHF.

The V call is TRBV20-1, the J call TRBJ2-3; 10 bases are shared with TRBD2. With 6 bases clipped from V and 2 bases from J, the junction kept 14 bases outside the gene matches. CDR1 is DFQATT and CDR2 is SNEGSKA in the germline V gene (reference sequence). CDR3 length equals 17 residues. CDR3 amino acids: CSAQGRAGGPLTDTQYF. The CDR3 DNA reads TGCAGTGCCCAGGGTCGAGCGGGGGGGCCCCTCACAGATACGCAGTATTTT.

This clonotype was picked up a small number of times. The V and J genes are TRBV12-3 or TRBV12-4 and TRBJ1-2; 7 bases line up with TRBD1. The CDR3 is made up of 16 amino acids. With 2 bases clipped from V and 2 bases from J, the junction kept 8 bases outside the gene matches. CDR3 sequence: CASSLPDRALNYGYTF. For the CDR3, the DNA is TGTGCCAGCAGTTTACCCGACAGGGCCCTAAACTATGGCTACACCTTC.

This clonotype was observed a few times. The CDR3 reads CASSLYIQGAQTYEQYF. DNA of the CDR3: TGTGCCAGCAGCCTCTATATCCAGGGGGCCCAAACCTACGAGCAGTACTTC. The chain combines TRBV7-2 with TRBJ2-7, with 8 bases identical to TRBD1. The CDR3 has 17 residues. V was pared by 5 bases and J by 2 bases, with 14 bases of the junction left unmatched. Germline CDR1 reads SGHTA; CDR2 reads FQGNSA.

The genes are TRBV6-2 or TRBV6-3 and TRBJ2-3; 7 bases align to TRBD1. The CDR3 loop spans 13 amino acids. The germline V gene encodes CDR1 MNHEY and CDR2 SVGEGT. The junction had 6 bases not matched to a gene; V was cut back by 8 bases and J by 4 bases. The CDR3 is CASGDRPPDTQYF. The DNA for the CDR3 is TGTGCCAGCGGGGACAGACCCCCAGATACGCAGTATTTT.

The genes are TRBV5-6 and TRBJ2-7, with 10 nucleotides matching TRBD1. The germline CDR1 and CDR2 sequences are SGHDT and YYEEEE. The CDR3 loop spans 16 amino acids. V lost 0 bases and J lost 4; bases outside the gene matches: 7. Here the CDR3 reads CASSLAPGTGDYEQYF. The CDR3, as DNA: TGTGCCAGCAGCTTGGCCCCTGGGACAGGGGATTACGAGCAGTACTTC. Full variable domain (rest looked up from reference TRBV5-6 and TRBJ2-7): DAGVTQSPTHLIKTRGQQVTLRCSPKSGHDTVSWYQQALGQGPQFIFQYYEEEERQRGNFPDRFSGHQFPNYSSELNVNALLLGDSALYLCASSLAPGTGDYEQYFGPGTRLTVT.

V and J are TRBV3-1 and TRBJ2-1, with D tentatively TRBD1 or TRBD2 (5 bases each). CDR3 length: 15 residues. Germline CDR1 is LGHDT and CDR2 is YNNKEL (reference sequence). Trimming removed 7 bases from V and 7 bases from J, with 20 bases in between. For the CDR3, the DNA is TGTGCCAGCACCAGGGCCTGGGGACGTGGGAATGAGCAGTTCTTC. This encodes CASTRAWGRGNEQFF.

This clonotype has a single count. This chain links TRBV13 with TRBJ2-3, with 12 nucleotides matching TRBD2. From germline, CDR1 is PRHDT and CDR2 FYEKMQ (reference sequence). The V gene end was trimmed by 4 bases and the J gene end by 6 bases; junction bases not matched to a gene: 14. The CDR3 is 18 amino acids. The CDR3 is CASSSTTSGGPISDTQYF. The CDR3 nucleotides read TGTGCCAGCAGCTCCACGACTAGCGGGGGCCCCATTTCGGATACGCAGTATTTT.

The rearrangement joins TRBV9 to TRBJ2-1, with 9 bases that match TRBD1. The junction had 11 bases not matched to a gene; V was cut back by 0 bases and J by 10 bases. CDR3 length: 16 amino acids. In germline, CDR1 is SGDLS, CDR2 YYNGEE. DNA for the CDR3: TGTGCCAGCAGCGTAGGTCCGGACAGGGGTTCCTACGAGCAGTTCTTC. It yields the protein CASSVGPDRGSYEQFF. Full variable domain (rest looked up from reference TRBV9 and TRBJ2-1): DSGVTQTPKHLITATGQRVTLRCSPRSGDLSVYWYQQSLDQGLQFLIQYYNGEERAKGNILERFSAQQFPDLHSELNLSSLELGDSALYFCASSVGPDRGSYEQFFGPGTRLTVL.

The CDR3 DNA sequence: TGCAGTGCTAGAGAGGGCCCCACGAACACTGAAGCTTTCTTT. Its protein is CSAREGPTNTEAFF. The J gene is TRBJ1-1, the V gene TRBV20-1; D unresolved. CDR3 size: 14 residues. Germline assignment: CDR1 DFQATT and CDR2 SNEGSKA (reference sequence). V shed 0 bases and J shed 1 base, with 9 bases lying between them.

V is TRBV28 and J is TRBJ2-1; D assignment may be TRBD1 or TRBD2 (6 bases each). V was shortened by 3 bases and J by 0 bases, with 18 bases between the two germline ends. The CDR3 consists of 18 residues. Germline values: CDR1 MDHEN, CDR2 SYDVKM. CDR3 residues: CASSLRRAGDFSYNEQFF. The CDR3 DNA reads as TGTGCCAGCAGTTTGAGGAGGGCAGGGGACTTCTCCTACAATGAGCAGTTCTTC.

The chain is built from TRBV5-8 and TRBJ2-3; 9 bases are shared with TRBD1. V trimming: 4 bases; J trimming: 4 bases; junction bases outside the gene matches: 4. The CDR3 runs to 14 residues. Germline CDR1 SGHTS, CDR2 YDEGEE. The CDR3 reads CASSPGTGPDTQYF. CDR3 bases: TGTGCCAGCAGCCCCGGGACAGGGCCAGATACGCAGTATTTT.

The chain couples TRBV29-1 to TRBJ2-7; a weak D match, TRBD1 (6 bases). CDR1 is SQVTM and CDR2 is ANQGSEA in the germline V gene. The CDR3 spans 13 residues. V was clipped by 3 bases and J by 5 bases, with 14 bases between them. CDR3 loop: CSVDTGQTHEQYF. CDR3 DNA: TGCAGCGTTGACACTGGACAGACTCACGAGCAGTACTTC.

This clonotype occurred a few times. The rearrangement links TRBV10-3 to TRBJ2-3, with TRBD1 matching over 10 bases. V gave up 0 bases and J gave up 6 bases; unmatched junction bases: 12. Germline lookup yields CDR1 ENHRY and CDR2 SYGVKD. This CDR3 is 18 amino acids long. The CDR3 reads CAISESMYGTGAPDTQYF. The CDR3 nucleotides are TGTGCCATCAGTGAGTCGATGTATGGGACAGGGGCCCCCGATACGCAGTATTTT.

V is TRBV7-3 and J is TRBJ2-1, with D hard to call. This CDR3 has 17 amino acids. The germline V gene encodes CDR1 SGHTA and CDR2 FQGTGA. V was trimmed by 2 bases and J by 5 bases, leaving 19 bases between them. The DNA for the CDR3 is TGTGCCAGCAGCTTAGTGCTGGAGCCGGTTTTAAACAATGAGCAGTTCTTC. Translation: CASSLVLEPVLNNEQFF.

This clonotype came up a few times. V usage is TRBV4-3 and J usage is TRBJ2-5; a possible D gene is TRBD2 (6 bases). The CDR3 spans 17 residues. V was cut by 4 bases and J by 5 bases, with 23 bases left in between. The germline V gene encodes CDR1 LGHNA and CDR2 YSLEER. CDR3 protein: CASSPGDRGGAGETQYF. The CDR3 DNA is TGCGCCAGCAGCCCAGGTGACAGAGGAGGGGCTGGGGAGACCCAGTACTTC.

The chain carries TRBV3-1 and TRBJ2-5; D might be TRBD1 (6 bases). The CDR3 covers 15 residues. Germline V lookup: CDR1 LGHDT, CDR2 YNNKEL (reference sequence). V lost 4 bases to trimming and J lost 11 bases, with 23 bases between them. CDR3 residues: CASSPGQQVVNEQYF. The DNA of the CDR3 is TGTGCCAGCAGCCCGGGACAACAGGTCGTCAATGAGCAGTACTTC.

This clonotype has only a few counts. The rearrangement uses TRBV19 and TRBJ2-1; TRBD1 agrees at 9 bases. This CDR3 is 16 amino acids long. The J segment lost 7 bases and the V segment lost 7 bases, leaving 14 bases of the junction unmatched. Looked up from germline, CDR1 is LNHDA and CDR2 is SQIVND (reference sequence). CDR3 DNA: TGTGCCAGTACCCAATATGGGACAGGGATAAAAAATGAGCAGTTCTTC. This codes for CASTQYGTGIKNEQFF.

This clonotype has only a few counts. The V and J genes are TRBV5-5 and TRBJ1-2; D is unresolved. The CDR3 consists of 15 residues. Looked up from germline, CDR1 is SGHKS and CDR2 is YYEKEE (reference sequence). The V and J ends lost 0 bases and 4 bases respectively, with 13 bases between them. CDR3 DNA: TGTGCCAGCAGCTTGGCCGAACGGGAGATCTATGGCTACACCTTC. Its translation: CASSLAEREIYGYTF.

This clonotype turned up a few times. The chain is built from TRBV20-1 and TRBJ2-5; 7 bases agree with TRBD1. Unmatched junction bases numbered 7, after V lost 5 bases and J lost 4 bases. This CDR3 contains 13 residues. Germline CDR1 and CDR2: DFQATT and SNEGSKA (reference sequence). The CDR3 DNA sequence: TGCAGTGCTTCGTTACAGGGGAGAGAGACCCAGTACTTC. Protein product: CSASLQGRETQYF.

Here the CDR3 DNA reads TGCAGTGATTACCACCCTAACTATGGCTACACCTTC. As protein: CSDYHPNYGYTF. The chain uses TRBV20-1 and TRBJ1-2; D gene unclear. CDR3 length equals 12 residues. The V gene's germline CDR1 is DFQATT and CDR2 SNEGSKA (reference sequence). Deletions cut 7 bases from V and 0 bases from J, with 9 bases between.

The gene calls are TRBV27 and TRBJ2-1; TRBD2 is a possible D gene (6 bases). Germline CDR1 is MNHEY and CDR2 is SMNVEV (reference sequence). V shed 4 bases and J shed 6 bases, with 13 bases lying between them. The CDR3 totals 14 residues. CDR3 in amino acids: CASSYRGWGNEQFF. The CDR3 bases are TGTGCCAGCAGTTACCGGGGGTGGGGCAATGAGCAGTTCTTC.

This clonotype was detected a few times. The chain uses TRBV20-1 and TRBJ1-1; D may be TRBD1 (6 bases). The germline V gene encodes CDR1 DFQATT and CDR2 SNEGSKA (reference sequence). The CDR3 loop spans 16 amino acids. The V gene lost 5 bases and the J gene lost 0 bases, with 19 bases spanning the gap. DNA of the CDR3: TGCAGTGCTCTCACGACAGGTAGGGGATTGAACACTGAAGCTTTCTTT. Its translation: CSALTTGRGLNTEAFF.